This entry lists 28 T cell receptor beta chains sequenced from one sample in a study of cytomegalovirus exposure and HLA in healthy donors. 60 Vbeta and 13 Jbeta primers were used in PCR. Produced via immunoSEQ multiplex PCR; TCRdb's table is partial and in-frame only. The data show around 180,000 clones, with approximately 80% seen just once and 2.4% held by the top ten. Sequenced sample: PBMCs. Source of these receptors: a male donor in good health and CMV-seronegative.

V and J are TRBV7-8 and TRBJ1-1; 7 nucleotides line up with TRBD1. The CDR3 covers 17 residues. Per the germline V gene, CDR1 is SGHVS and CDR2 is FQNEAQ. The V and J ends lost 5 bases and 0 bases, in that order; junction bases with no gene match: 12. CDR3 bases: TGTGCCAGCAGCCCAAAACCTGGGACAGTCATGAACACTGAAGCTTTCTTT. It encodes CASSPKPGTVMNTEAFF.

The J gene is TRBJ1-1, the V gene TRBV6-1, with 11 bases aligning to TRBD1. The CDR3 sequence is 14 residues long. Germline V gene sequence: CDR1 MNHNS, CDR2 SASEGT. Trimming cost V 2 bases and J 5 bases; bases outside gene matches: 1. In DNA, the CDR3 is TGTGCCAGCAGTGAACGGGACAGGGGGACTGAAGCTTTCTTT. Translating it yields CASSERDRGTEAFF.

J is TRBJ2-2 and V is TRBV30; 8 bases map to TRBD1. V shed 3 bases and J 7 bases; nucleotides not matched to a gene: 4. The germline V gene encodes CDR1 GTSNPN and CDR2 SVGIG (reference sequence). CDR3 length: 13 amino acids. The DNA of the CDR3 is TGTGCCTGGAGCCCCGGGACAGGCGGGGAGCTGTTTTTT. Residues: CAWSPGTGGELFF. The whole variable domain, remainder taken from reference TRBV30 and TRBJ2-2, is SQTIHQWPATLVQPVGSPLSLECTVEGTSNPNLYWYRQAAGRGLQLLFYSVGIGQISSEVPQNLSASRPQDRQFILSSKKLLLSDSGFYLCAWSPGTGGELFFGEGSRLTVL.

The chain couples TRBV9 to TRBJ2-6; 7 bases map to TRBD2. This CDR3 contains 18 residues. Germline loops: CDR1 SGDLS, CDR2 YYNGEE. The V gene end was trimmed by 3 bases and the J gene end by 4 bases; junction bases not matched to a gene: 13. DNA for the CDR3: TGTGCCAGCAGCGGGCGGACTAGAAACGAGCTGGGGGCCAACGTCCTGACTTTC. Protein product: CASSGRTRNELGANVLTF.

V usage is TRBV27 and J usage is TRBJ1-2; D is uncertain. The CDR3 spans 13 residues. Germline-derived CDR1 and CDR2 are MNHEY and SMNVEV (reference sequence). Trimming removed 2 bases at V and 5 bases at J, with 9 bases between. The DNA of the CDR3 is TGTGCCAGCAGTTTAAACCCAGTTTATGGCTACACCTTC. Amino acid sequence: CASSLNPVYGYTF.

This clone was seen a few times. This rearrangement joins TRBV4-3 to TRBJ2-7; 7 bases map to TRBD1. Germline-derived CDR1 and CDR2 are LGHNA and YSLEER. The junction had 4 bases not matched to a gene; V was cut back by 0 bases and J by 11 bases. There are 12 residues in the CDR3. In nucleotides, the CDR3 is TGCGCCAGCAGCCAAGATGGGGGACAGAAGTACTTC. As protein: CASSQDGGQKYF.

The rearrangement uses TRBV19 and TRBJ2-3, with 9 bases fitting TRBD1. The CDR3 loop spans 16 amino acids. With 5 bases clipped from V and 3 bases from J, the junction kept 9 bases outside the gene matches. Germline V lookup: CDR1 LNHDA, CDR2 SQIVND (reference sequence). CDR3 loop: CASSLTGTGLTDTQYF. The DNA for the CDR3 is TGTGCCAGTAGTTTAACCGGGACAGGGCTTACAGATACGCAGTATTTT.

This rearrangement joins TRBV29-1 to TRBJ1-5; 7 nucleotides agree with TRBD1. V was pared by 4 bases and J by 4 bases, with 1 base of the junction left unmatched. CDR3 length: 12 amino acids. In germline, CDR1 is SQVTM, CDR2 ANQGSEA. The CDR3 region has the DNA TGCAGCGTTGGACAGGGTAATCAGCCCCAGCATTTT. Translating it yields CSVGQGNQPQHF.

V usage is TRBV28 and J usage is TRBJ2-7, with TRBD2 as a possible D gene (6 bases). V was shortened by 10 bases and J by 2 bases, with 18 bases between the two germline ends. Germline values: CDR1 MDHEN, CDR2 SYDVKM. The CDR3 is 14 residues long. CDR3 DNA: TGTGCCACCTCCGGGACTCCACCTCCCTACGAGCAGTACTTC. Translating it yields CATSGTPPPYEQYF.

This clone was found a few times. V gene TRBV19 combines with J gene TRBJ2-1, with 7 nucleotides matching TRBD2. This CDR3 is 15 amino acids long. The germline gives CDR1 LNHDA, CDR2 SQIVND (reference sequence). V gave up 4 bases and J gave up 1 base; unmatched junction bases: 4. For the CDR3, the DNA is TGTGCCAGTAGTACCGTTAGCGGGTCCTACAATGAGCAGTTCTTC. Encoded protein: CASSTVSGSYNEQFF.

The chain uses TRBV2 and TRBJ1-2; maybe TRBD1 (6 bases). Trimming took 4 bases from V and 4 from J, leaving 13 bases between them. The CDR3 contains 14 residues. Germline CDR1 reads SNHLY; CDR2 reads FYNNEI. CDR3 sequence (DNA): TGTGCCAGCAGTGGGTTGGGGGCCAGCTATGGCTACACCTTC. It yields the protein CASSGLGASYGYTF.

The CDR3 loop is CASSSLQGVMTGELFF. For the CDR3, the DNA is TGTGCCAGCAGCTCGTTACAGGGGGTGATGACCGGGGAGCTGTTTTTT. The rearrangement uses TRBV11-3 and TRBJ2-2, with 8 bases lining up with TRBD1. J was trimmed by 5 bases and V by 4 bases; bases with no gene match: 9. Germline V gives CDR1 SGHNT, CDR2 YENEEA. The CDR3 is 16 residues long.

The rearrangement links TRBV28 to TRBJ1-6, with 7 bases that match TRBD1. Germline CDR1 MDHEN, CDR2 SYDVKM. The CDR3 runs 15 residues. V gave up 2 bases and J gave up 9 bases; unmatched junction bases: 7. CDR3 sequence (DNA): TGTGCCAGCAGTTTACCCAACAGGGGCGTTTCACCCCTCCACTTT. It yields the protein CASSLPNRGVSPLHF.

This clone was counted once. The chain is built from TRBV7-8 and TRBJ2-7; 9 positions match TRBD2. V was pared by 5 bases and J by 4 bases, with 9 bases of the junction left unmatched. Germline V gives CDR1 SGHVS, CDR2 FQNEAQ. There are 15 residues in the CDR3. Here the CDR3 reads CASSQTPSGVYEQYF. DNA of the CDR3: TGTGCCAGCAGCCAAACGCCTAGCGGGGTTTACGAGCAGTACTTC.

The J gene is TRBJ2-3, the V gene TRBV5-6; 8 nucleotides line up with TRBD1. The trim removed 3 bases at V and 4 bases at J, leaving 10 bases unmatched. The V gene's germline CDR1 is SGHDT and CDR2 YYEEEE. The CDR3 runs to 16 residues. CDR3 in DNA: TGTGCCAGCAGCTCCAAGGGACAGGCATTGGCAGATACGCAGTATTTT. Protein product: CASSSKGQALADTQYF.

The CDR3: CATEVSGKGSNQPQHF. DNA for the CDR3: TGTGCCACCGAAGTTTCAGGGAAAGGAAGCAATCAGCCCCAGCATTTT. The chain couples TRBV19 to TRBJ1-5; D perhaps matches TRBD1 (5 bases). Germline V gives CDR1 LNHDA, CDR2 SQIVND (reference sequence). Trimming shortened V by 10 bases and J by 1 base, and 20 bases separated the two germline ends. The CDR3 length is 16 residues. Drawing the rest from reference TRBV19 and TRBJ1-5, the complete variable domain is DGGITQSPKYLFRKEGQNVTLSCEQNLNHDAMYWYRQDPGQGLRLIYYSQIVNDFQKGDIAEGYSVSREKKESFPLTVTSAQKNPTAFYLCATEVSGKGSNQPQHFGDGTRLSIL.

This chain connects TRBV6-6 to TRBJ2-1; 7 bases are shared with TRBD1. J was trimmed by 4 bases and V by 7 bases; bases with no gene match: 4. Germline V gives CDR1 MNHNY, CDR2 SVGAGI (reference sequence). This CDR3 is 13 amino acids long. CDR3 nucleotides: TGTGCCAGCACCGACAGGGCTTACAATGAGCAGTTCTTC. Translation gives CASTDRAYNEQFF.

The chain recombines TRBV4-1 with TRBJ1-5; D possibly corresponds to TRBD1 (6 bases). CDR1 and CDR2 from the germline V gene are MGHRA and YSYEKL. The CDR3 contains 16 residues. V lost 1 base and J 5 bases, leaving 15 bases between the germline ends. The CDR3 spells CASSQGLLTGDQPQHF. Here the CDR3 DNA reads TGCGCCAGCAGCCAAGGACTACTGACAGGCGATCAGCCCCAGCATTTT.

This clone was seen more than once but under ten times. CDR3 DNA: TGTGCCTGGAGTCCGCGGGACAGGGGGGTCGAGCAGTACTTC. Protein sequence: CAWSPRDRGVEQYF. This chain links TRBV30 with TRBJ2-7; TRBD1 matches 11 bases. The V segment lost 2 bases and the J segment 6 bases; nucleotides outside the gene matches: 6. The CDR3 is 14 residues long. Germline CDR1 GTSNPN, CDR2 SVGIG (reference sequence).

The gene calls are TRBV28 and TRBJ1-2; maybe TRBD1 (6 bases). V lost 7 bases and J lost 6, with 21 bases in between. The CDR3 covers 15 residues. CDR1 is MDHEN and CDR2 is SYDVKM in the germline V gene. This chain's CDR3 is CASKNGGQIQNGYTF. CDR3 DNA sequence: TGTGCCAGCAAGAACGGGGGGCAAATACAGAATGGCTACACCTTC.

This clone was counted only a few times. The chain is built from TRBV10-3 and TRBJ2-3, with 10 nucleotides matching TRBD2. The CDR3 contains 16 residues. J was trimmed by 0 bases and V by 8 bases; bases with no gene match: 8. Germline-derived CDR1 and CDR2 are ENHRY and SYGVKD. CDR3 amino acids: CAIGLAGDTSTDTQYF. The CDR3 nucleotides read TGTGCCATCGGCCTAGCGGGAGATACTAGCACAGATACGCAGTATTTT.

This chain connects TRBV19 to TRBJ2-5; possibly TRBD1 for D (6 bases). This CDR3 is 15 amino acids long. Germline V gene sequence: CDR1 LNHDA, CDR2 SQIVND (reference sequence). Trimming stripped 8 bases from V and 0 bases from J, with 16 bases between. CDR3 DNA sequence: TGTGCCAGTGCCCCAGGGGCGGTGTACCAAGAGACCCAGTACTTC. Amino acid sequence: CASAPGAVYQETQYF.

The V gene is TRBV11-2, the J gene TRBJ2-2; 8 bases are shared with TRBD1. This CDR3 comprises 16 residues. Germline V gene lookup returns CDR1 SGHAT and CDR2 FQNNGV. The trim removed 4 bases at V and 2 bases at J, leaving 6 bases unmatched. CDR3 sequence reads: CASSSRTGPNTGELFF. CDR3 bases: TGTGCCAGCAGCTCACGGACAGGGCCTAACACCGGGGAGCTGTTTTTT.

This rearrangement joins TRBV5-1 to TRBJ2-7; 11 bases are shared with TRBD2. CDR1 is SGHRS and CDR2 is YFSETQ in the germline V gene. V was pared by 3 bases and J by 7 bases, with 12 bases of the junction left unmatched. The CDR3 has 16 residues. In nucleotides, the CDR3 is TGCGCCAGCAGCTCTCAGGGGCTAGCGGGAGGTAGGGAGCAGTACTTC. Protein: CASSSQGLAGGREQYF. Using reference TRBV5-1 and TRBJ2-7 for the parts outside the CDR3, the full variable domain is KAGVTQTPRYLIKTRGQQVTLSCSPISGHRSVSWYQQTPGQGLQFLFEYFSETQRNKGNFPGRFSGRQFSNSRSEMNVSTLELGDSALYLCASSSQGLAGGREQYFGPGTRLTVT.

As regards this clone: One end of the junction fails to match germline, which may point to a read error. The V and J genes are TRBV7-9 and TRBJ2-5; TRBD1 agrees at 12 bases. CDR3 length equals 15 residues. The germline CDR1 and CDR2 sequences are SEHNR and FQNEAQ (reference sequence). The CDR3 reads CSSSFGTGGRETQYF. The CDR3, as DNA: TGTTCCAGCAGCTTCGGGACAGGGGGCAGGGAGACCCAGTACTTC.

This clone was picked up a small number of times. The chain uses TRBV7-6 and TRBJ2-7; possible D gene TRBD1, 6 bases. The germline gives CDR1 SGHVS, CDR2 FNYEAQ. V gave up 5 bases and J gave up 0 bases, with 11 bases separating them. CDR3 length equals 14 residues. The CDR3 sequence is CASSPRGSSYEQYF. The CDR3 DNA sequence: TGTGCCAGCAGCCCAAGGGGGAGCTCCTACGAGCAGTACTTC. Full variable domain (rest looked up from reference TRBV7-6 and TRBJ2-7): GAGVSQSPRYKVTKRGQDVALRCDPISGHVSLYWYRQALGQGPEFLTYFNYEAQQDKSGLPNDRFSAERPEGSISTLTIQRTEQRDSAMYRCASSPRGSSYEQYFGPGTRLTVT.

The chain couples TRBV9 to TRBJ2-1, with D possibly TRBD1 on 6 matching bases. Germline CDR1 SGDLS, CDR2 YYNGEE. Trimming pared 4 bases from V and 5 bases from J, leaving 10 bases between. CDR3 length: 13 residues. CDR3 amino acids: CASSFRTDNEQFF. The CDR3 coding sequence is TGTGCCAGCAGCTTCCGGACAGACAATGAGCAGTTCTTC.

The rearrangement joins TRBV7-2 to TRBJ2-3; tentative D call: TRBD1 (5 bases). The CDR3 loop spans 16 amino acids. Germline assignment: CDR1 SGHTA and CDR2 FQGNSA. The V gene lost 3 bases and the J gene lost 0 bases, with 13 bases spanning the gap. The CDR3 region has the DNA TGTGCCAGCAGCTTCAGGGAACGCGCGAGCACAGATACGCAGTATTTT. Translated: CASSFRERASTDTQYF.